This passage covers 14 T cell receptor beta chains from one sample sequenced in a study of cytomegalovirus exposure and HLA in healthy donors. The study ran its PCR with 60 Vbeta and 13 Jbeta primers. Only in-frame clones appear in the TCRdb table, and some are missing; sequencing was by immunoSEQ multiplex PCR. The sample includes 160,000 or so clones, around 76% of them seen just once. The sequencing sample was made of PBMCs. These receptors originate from a woman aged 40-49 years in good health and CMV-seronegative.

This clone was recorded a few times. The chain recombines TRBV11-2 with TRBJ2-3; the match to TRBD1 covers 9 bases. The CDR3 runs 15 residues. V dropped 5 bases and J dropped 5; count of bases not matched to a gene: 8. The germline V gene has CDR1 SGHAT and CDR2 FQNNGV. CDR3 nucleotide sequence: TGTGCCAGCAGCACGGGACAGGGAAGGATAGATACGCAGTATTTT. This codes for CASSTGQGRIDTQYF.

The chain combines TRBV7-6 with TRBJ2-7, with D tentatively TRBD2 (5 bases). Looked up from germline, CDR1 is SGHVS and CDR2 is FNYEAQ. The V end was cut by 0 bases, the J end by 1 base, with 13 bases between. The CDR3 is 16 amino acids. The CDR3 region is CASSLALTRESYEQYF. DNA of the CDR3: TGTGCCAGCAGCTTAGCCCTAACTAGGGAGTCCTACGAGCAGTACTTC.

Here the CDR3 DNA reads TGTGCCAGCAGTGCCGGAACAGGGAACTACGAGCAGTACTTC. It codes for CASSAGTGNYEQYF. The V gene is TRBV6-1, the J gene TRBJ2-7, with a possible D match to TRBD1 (6 bases). The V end was cut by 4 bases, the J end by 3 bases, with 13 bases between. The germline V gene has CDR1 MNHNS and CDR2 SASEGT. The CDR3 has 14 residues.

The chain recombines TRBV2 with TRBJ1-4; D is perhaps TRBD1 (6 bases). Trimming took off 4 bases at V and 5 bases at J, with 11 bases between the two ends. The germline V gene has CDR1 SNHLY and CDR2 FYNNEI. This CDR3 has 14 amino acids. CDR3 DNA sequence: TGTGCCAGCAGTGCCGGGACACAGAATGAAAAACTGTTTTTT. As protein: CASSAGTQNEKLFF.

V is TRBV13 and J is TRBJ2-7, with 9 bases matching TRBD2. In germline, CDR1 is PRHDT, CDR2 FYEKMQ (reference sequence). This CDR3 is built from 15 residues. V lost 5 bases and J lost 1; bases outside the gene matches: 6. The CDR3 spells CASSARLAVSYEQYF. The CDR3 DNA follows: TGTGCCAGCAGCGCCAGACTAGCGGTTTCCTACGAGCAGTACTTC.

The chain links TRBV27 to TRBJ2-1; the D gene is possibly TRBD2 (5 bases). The CDR3 sequence is 14 residues long. Germline lookup yields CDR1 MNHEY and CDR2 SMNVEV (reference sequence). The V end was cut by 6 bases, the J end by 2 bases, with 11 bases between. This chain's CDR3 is CASSVSGTYNEQFF. For the CDR3, the DNA is TGTGCCAGCAGCGTCTCGGGGACCTACAATGAGCAGTTCTTC.

This clone was detected once. The CDR3 sequence: CARSIGLAEGWHYEQYF. In DNA, the CDR3 is TGTGCCAGGAGTATCGGACTAGCGGAGGGCTGGCATTACGAGCAGTACTTC. V gene TRBV21-1 combines with J gene TRBJ2-7; the DNA was not used to check the table's D call, TRBD2. TRBV21-1 is reported as a pseudogene. This CDR3 is 17 amino acids long.

The chain is built from TRBV16 and TRBJ2-4, with a possible D match to TRBD1 (5 bases). Deletions cut 4 bases from V and 0 bases from J, with 13 bases between. The CDR3 has 16 amino acids. Per the germline V gene, CDR1 is KGHSY and CDR2 is FQNENV. CDR3 nucleotide sequence: TGTGCCAGCAGCCCCCGACAGAATCTAGCCAAAAACATTCAGTACTTC. It specifies CASSPRQNLAKNIQYF.

The chain couples TRBV9 to TRBJ2-1, with 7 bases identical to TRBD1. CDR3 size: 15 residues. With V trimmed by 4 bases and J by 6 bases, 10 bases remained unmatched. Germline-derived CDR1 and CDR2 are SGDLS and YYNGEE. The CDR3 coding sequence is TGTGCCAGCAGCCAAACTAGAGGGGGCCTCAATGAGCAGTTCTTC. Translated, it gives CASSQTRGGLNEQFF.

The chain recombines TRBV29-1 with TRBJ2-7; D ambiguous. This CDR3 is 11 amino acids long. Trimming removed 4 bases at V and 5 bases at J, with 9 bases between. Germline-derived CDR1 and CDR2 are SQVTM and ANQGSEA. This CDR3 is CSVGEYHEQYF. DNA of the CDR3: TGCAGCGTTGGTGAGTACCACGAGCAGTACTTC.

DNA for the CDR3: TGTGCCAGCAGCCCCGGGGGGGACCGCTCCTACAATGAGCAGTTCTTC. Protein: CASSPGGDRSYNEQFF. V and J are TRBV5-4 and TRBJ2-1; 8 bases are shared with TRBD2. The CDR3 consists of 16 residues. The junction had 6 bases not matched to a gene; V was cut back by 4 bases and J by 0 bases. CDR1 and CDR2 (germline): SGHNT, YYREEE (reference sequence).

The rearrangement uses TRBV5-6 and TRBJ1-5; D may be TRBD1 (5 bases). The CDR3 is 14 residues long. Trimming left V 4 bases short and J 4 bases short, with 12 bases between. Germline V gives CDR1 SGHDT, CDR2 YYEEEE. The CDR3 DNA is TGTGCCAGCAGCCTTGGGGGGGGAAATCAGCCCCAGCATTTT. It is translated as CASSLGGGNQPQHF. Together with reference TRBV5-6 and TRBJ1-5, the CDR3 gives the full variable domain: DAGVTQSPTHLIKTRGQQVTLRCSPKSGHDTVSWYQQALGQGPQFIFQYYEEEERQRGNFPDRFSGHQFPNYSSELNVNALLLGDSALYLCASSLGGGNQPQHFGDGTRLSIL.

The V and J genes are TRBV2 and TRBJ2-2; TRBD1 aligns across 9 bases. The CDR3 has 14 amino acids. The germline CDR1 and CDR2 sequences are SNHLY and FYNNEI. The J segment lost 6 bases and the V segment lost 6 bases, leaving 5 bases of the junction unmatched. CDR3 sequence (DNA): TGTGCCAGCAGGATGACAGGGGGTTCCGGGGAGCTGTTTTTT. This codes for CASRMTGGSGELFF.

The chain couples TRBV25-1 to TRBJ2-1, with TRBD2 identical over 12 bases. The CDR3 consists of 16 residues. J lost 9 bases, V lost 4 bases, and 10 bases had no gene match. CDR1 MGHDK and CDR2 SYGVNS come from the germline V gene. CDR3 DNA: TGTGCCAGCAGTGTCTCTAGCGGGAGGGCCGAGGGTGAGCAGTTCTTC. Translated: CASSVSSGRAEGEQFF.